This passage covers 21 T cell receptor beta chains from one sample sequenced in a study of T-cell reconstitution after alpha-beta-depleted transplantation in children. Unique molecular identifiers were used to barcode this TCRbeta library. In TCRdb, the PCR reads were re-called with MiXCR into one record per CDR3 protein. The sample contains hundreds of thousands of distinct CDR3 sequences, roughly 17% of which appear only once. The sequencing here drew on PBMCs, mostly from graft donor cells, taken 360 days after TCRalphabeta/CD19-depleted stem cell transplant. Every receptor here comes from a boy less than two years old who had a stem cell transplant for Wiskott-Aldrich syndrome, so the T cells may come from the graft donor.

This clonotype was detected once. The DNA for the CDR3 is TGCGCCAGCAGCCGTCAGCCCTCCGGGACACCGAGCTCCTACAATGAGCAGTTCTTC. It specifies CASSRQPSGTPSSYNEQFF. The chain couples TRBV5-1 to TRBJ2-1; TRBD1 is a possible D gene (6 bases). Per germline, CDR1 SGHRS and CDR2 YFSETQ. Trimming shortened V by 4 bases and J by 0 bases, and 23 bases separated the two germline ends. CDR3 length: 19 residues.

The V gene is TRBV12-3 or TRBV12-4, the J gene TRBJ2-2; D not resolved. The length of the CDR3 is 13 residues. V was cut by 1 base and J by 5 bases, with 5 bases left in between. DNA for the CDR3: TGTGCCAGCAGTTTAGTGGAGACCGGGGAGCTGTTTTTT. Translation: CASSLVETGELFF.

This clonotype was counted ten times or more. The V gene is TRBV10-3, the J gene TRBJ2-7; 7 bases match TRBD2. The CDR3 has 14 amino acids. Unmatched junction bases numbered 2, after V lost 2 bases and J lost 1 base. The germline gives CDR1 ENHRY, CDR2 SYGVKD. The DNA of the CDR3 is TGTGCCATCAGTGAGCGGGACTATTCCTACGAGCAGTACTTC. It yields the protein CAISERDYSYEQYF.

The J gene is TRBJ2-1, the V gene TRBV13; 7 bases map to TRBD1. Germline V gives CDR1 PRHDT, CDR2 FYEKMQ (reference sequence). This CDR3 is built from 16 residues. V gave up 5 bases and J gave up 3 bases; unmatched junction bases: 10. The CDR3 nucleotides are TGTGCCAGCAGCCTTCCCAGAGGGGGCTACTACAATGAGCAGTTCTTC. Residues: CASSLPRGGYYNEQFF.

The V call is TRBV12-3 or TRBV12-4, the J call TRBJ2-7; D is perhaps TRBD1 (5 bases). Deletions cut 6 bases from V and 3 bases from J, with 18 bases between. This CDR3 is built from 15 residues. The CDR3 is CASSLDRNGDYEQYF. Written as DNA, the CDR3 is TGTGCCAGCAGCCTCGACAGAAATGGGGACTACGAGCAGTACTTC.

This sequence joins TRBV10-3 and TRBJ2-2; TRBD1 matches 8 bases. The ends lost 0 bases at V and 10 bases at J; junction bases unmatched: 7. The germline V gene encodes CDR1 ENHRY and CDR2 SYGVKD. The CDR3 is made up of 15 amino acids. CDR3 loop: CAISESGQGGEELFF. CDR3 coding DNA: TGTGCCATCAGTGAGTCCGGACAGGGTGGCGAGGAGCTGTTTTTT.

The chain has TRBV20-1 and TRBJ2-7, with D tentatively TRBD1 (5 bases). The V and J ends lost 5 bases and 5 bases respectively, with 19 bases between them. Germline V CDR1 and CDR2: DFQATT, SNEGSKA (reference sequence). This CDR3 is 14 amino acids long. CDR3 DNA sequence: TGCAGTGCTTGCCAGGGCCCCTCCGTGGACGAGCAGTACTTC. It specifies CSACQGPSVDEQYF.

V is TRBV28 and J is TRBJ2-7; no definite D call. This CDR3 has 12 residues. Germline CDR1 reads MDHEN; CDR2 reads SYDVKM. Between the trimmed V and J ends, which lost 3 bases and 3 bases, there was a span of 6 bases. The CDR3 DNA sequence: TGTGCCAGCAGTTTCCACTTCTACGAGCAGTACTTC. This encodes CASSFHFYEQYF.

The chain has TRBV12-3 or TRBV12-4 and TRBJ2-2; 10 positions agree with TRBD2. This CDR3 has 16 amino acids. J lost 3 bases, V lost 5 bases, and 6 bases had no gene match. CDR3 protein: CASSPRTSGYTGELFF. The CDR3 DNA reads TGTGCCAGCAGTCCCCGGACTAGCGGCTACACCGGGGAGCTGTTTTTT.

This chain links TRBV6-1 with TRBJ1-5; no reliable D call. V shed 8 bases and J shed 2 bases, with 16 bases lying between them. The CDR3 has 15 amino acids. Germline V gene data show CDR1 as MNHNS and CDR2 as SASEGT. In nucleotides, the CDR3 is TGTGCCAGCTGCCCAAACTTTGATGGCAATCAGCCCCAGCATTTT. Translation gives CASCPNFDGNQPQHF.

This chain uses TRBV12-3 or TRBV12-4 with TRBJ2-1; 13 positions match TRBD2. The V segment lost 6 bases and the J segment 6 bases; nucleotides outside the gene matches: 8. The CDR3 consists of 16 residues. CDR3 residues: CASRGGLAGPRNEQFF. The DNA of the CDR3 is TGTGCCAGCAGAGGGGGACTAGCGGGGCCTCGCAATGAGCAGTTCTTC.

This clonotype was counted between two and nine times. The chain recombines TRBV29-1 with TRBJ2-3; D is ambiguous. The V and J ends lost 4 bases and 6 bases respectively, with 11 bases between them. The CDR3 has 12 residues. The germline CDR1 and CDR2 sequences are SQVTM and ANQGSEA. The CDR3 DNA sequence: TGCAGCGTTGTAGGGATTGTGGATACGCAGTATTTT. Translating it yields CSVVGIVDTQYF.

This clonotype was counted between two and nine times. The genes are TRBV29-1 and TRBJ1-1, with D maybe TRBD1 (6 bases). Germline-derived CDR1 and CDR2 are SQVTM and ANQGSEA. V gave up 4 bases and J gave up 0 bases, with 12 bases separating them. This CDR3 has 14 amino acids. CDR3 sequence: CSVVGGQMNTEAFF. The CDR3 coding sequence is TGCAGCGTTGTCGGGGGGCAGATGAACACTGAAGCTTTCTTT.

The genes are TRBV18 and TRBJ2-7, with TRBD1 matching over 7 bases. The CDR3 spans 13 residues. The V gene's germline CDR1 is KGHSH and CDR2 LQKENI. The junction had 8 bases not matched to a gene; V was cut back by 6 bases and J by 6 bases. CDR3 DNA sequence: TGTGCCAGCTCGCAAAAGTCAGGGGGCGAGCAGTACTTC. It is translated as CASSQKSGGEQYF.

The rearrangement uses TRBV29-1 and TRBJ2-1, with a weak D call TRBD2 (5 bases). CDR1 and CDR2 (germline): SQVTM, ANQGSEA. The V and J ends lost 7 bases and 4 bases respectively, with 17 bases between them. This CDR3 has 14 amino acids. This CDR3 is CSAKTRRKYNEQFF. CDR3 nucleotides: TGCAGCGCTAAAACTAGAAGGAAATACAATGAGCAGTTCTTC.

This clonotype was observed a handful of times. This chain connects TRBV3-1 to TRBJ2-7; D is ambiguous. Germline V gene sequence: CDR1 LGHDT, CDR2 YNNKEL (reference sequence). V lost 1 base, J lost 4 bases, and 8 bases lay in between. The CDR3 runs to 13 residues. CDR3 region: CASSQVGQYEQYF. DNA of the CDR3: TGTGCCAGCAGCCAAGTTGGGCAGTACGAGCAGTACTTC.

This sequence joins TRBV2 and TRBJ2-7; 7 bases agree with TRBD1. The germline CDR1 and CDR2 sequences are SNHLY and FYNNEI. V was pared by 9 bases and J by 6 bases, with 8 bases of the junction left unmatched. The CDR3 has 12 amino acids. The CDR3: CASYRQGSEQYF. CDR3 sequence (DNA): TGTGCCAGTTACAGACAGGGAAGCGAGCAGTACTTC.

This clonotype was seen a handful of times. This chain joins TRBV4-3 and TRBJ1-1; D not resolved. V lost 3 bases to trimming and J lost 1 base, with 12 bases between them. The CDR3 has 15 residues. In germline, CDR1 is LGHNA, CDR2 YSLEER. The DNA for the CDR3 is TGCGCCAGCAGCCAGATTGGCAGCTCGAACACTGAAGCTTTCTTT. Its protein product is CASSQIGSSNTEAFF.

This rearrangement joins TRBV7-9 to TRBJ2-1, with TRBD1 matching over 9 bases. The CDR3 extends over 12 amino acids. V shed 6 bases, J shed 7 bases, and the junction held 1 base outside the gene matches. Germline CDR1 SEHNR, CDR2 FQNEAQ (reference sequence). The CDR3 here is CASRTGGNEQFF. CDR3 coding DNA: TGTGCCAGCAGGACAGGGGGGAATGAGCAGTTCTTC.

This clonotype was counted a few times. The chain joins TRBV7-2 to TRBJ2-7, with 13 nucleotides matching TRBD2. This CDR3 is built from 15 residues. The V segment lost 2 bases and the J segment 12 bases; nucleotides outside the gene matches: 10. Looked up from germline, CDR1 is SGHTA and CDR2 is FQGNSA. The CDR3 region is CASSLKGTSGAARYF. The CDR3 DNA is TGTGCCAGCAGCTTAAAGGGGACTAGCGGGGCGGCAAGGTACTTC.

The chain uses TRBV6-4 and TRBJ2-7; D could derive from TRBD1 or TRBD2 (7 bases each). The ends were cut back, 7 bases at V and 2 bases at J, with 15 bases in the middle. There are 14 residues in the CDR3. The germline gives CDR1 MRHNA, CDR2 SNTAGT. CDR3 DNA sequence: TGTGCCAGCAAGCGGGACAGTAAGACCTACGAGCAGTACTTC. Translation gives CASKRDSKTYEQYF.